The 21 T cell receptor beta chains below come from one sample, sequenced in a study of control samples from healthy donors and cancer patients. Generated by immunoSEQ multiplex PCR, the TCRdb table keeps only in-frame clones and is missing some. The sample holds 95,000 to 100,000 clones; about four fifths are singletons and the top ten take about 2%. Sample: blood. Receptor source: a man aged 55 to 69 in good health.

The CDR3 sequence is CACSPGGSYNEQFF. CDR3 nucleotides: TGTGCCTGCTCCCCGGGAGGCTCCTACAATGAGCAGTTCTTC. This sequence joins TRBV7-3 and TRBJ2-1; 7 bases line up with TRBD2. Germline V gene sequence: CDR1 SGHTA, CDR2 FQGTGA. The CDR3 spans 14 residues. Trimming took 11 bases from V and 0 from J; bases not matched to a gene: 7.

CDR3: CASSRGTGGPDTQYF. The CDR3 bases are TGTGCCAGCAGCAGGGGGACAGGGGGACCAGATACGCAGTATTTT. The chain employs TRBV9 and TRBJ2-3; TRBD1 agrees at 11 bases. In germline, CDR1 is SGDLS, CDR2 YYNGEE. The CDR3 loop spans 15 amino acids. Trimming took 4 bases from V and 4 from J; bases not matched to a gene: 5.

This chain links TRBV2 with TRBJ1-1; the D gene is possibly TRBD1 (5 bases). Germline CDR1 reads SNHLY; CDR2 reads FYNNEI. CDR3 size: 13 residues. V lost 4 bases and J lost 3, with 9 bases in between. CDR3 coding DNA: TGTGCCAGCAGTGGACAGACGCACACTGAAGCTTTCTTT. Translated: CASSGQTHTEAFF.

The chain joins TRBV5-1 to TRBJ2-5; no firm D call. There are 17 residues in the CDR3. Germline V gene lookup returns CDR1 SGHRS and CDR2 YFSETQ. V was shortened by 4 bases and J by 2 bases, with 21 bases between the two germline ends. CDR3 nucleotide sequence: TGCGCCAGCAGCCTGGAACTACATCGTTCTGGGCAAGAGACCCAGTACTTC. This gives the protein CASSLELHRSGQETQYF.

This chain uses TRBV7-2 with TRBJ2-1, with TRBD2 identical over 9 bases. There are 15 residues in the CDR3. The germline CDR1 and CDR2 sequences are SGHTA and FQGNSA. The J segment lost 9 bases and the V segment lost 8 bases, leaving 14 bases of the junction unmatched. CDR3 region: CASARAGGFSTEQFF. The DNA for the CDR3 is TGTGCCAGCGCGCGCGCGGGGGGGTTTTCGACTGAGCAGTTCTTC.

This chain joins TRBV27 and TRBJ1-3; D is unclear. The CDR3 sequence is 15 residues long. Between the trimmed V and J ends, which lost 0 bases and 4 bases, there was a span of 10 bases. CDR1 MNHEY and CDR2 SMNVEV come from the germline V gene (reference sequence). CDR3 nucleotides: TGTGCCAGCAGTTTATCGACCGGGCTAGGAAACACCATATATTTT. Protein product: CASSLSTGLGNTIYF.

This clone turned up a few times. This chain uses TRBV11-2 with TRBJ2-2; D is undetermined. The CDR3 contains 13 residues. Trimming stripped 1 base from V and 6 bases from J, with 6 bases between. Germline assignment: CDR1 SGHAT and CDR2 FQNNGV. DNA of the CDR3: TGTGCCAGCAGCTTAGTGTGGTCCGGGGAGCTGTTTTTT. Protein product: CASSLVWSGELFF.

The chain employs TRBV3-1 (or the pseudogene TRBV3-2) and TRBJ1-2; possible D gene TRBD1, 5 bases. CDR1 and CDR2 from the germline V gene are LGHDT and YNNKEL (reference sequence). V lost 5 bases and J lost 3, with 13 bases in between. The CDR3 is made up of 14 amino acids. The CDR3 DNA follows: TGTGCCAGCAGCTCCAAGCGGGGCGACTATGGCTACACCTTC. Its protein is CASSSKRGDYGYTF.

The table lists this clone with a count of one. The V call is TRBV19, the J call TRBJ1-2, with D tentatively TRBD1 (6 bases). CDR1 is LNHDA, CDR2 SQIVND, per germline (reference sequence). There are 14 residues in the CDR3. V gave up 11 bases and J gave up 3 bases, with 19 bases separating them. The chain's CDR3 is CASKGVFQDYGYTF. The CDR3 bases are TGTGCCTCAAAGGGGGTTTTTCAAGACTATGGCTACACCTTC.

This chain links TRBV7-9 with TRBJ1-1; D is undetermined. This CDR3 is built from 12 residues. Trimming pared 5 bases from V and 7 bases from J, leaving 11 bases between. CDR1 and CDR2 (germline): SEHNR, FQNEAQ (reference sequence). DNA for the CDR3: TGTGCCAGCAGCCGACCCGTGAGTGAAGCTTTCTTT. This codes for CASSRPVSEAFF.

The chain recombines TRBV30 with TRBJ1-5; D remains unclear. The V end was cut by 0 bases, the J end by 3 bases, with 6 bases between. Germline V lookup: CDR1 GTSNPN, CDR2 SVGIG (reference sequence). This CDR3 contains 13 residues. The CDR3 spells CAWSVRLNQPQHF. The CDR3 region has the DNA TGTGCCTGGAGTGTACGGCTCAATCAGCCCCAGCATTTT.

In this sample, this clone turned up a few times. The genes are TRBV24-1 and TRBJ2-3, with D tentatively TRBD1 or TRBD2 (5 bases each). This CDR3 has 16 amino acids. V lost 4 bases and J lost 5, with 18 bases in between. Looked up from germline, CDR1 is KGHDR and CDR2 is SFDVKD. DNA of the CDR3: TGTGCCACCAGTGAAGGGGACCTAGGGACCGGAGATACGCAGTATTTT. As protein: CATSEGDLGTGDTQYF.

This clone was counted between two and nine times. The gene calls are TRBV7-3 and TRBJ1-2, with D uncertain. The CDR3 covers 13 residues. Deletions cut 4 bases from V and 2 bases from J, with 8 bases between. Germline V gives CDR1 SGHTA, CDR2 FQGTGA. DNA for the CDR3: TGTGCCAGCAGCTACACCCTAAACTATGGCTACACCTTC. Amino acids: CASSYTLNYGYTF.

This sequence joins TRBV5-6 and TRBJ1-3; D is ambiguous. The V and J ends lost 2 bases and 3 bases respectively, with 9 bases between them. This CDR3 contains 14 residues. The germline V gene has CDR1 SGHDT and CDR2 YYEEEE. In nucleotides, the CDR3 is TGTGCCAGCAGCTTTAGGAACGATGGAAACACCATATATTTT. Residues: CASSFRNDGNTIYF.

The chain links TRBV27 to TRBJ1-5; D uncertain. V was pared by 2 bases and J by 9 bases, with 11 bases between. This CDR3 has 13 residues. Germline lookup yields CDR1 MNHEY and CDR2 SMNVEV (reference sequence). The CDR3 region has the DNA TGTGCCAGCAGTTTAACGGGTCCTGGGCCCCAGCATTTT. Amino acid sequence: CASSLTGPGPQHF.

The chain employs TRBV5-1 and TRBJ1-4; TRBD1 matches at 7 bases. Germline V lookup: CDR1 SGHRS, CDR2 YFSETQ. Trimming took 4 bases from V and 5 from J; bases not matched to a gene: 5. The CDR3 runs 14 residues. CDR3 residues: CASSPTGLNEKLFF. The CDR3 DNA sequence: TGCGCCAGCAGCCCGACAGGGTTAAATGAAAAACTGTTTTTT.

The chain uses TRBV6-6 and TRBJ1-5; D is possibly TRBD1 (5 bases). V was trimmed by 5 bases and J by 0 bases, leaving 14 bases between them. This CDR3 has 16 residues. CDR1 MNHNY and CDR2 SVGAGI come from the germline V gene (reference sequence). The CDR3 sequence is CASSPAGGDSNQPQHF. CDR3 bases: TGTGCCAGCAGTCCCGCTGGGGGGGATAGCAATCAGCCCCAGCATTTT.

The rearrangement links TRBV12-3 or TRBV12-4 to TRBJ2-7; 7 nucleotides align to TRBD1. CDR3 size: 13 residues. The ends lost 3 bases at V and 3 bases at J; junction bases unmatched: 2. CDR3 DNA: TGTGCCAGCAGTTTCGACAGGGACTACGAGCAGTACTTC. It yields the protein CASSFDRDYEQYF.

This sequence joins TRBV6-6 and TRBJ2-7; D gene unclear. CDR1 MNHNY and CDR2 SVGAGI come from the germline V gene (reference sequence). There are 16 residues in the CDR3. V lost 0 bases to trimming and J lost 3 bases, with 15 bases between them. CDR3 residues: CASSYSVVSTYYEQYF. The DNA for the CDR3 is TGTGCCAGCAGTTACTCGGTCGTATCCACCTACTACGAGCAGTACTTC.

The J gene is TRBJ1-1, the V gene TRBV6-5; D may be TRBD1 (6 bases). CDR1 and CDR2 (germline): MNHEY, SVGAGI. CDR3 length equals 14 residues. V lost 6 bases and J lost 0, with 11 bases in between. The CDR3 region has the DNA TGTGCCAGCAGCCTTGGACAGTTGAACACTGAAGCTTTCTTT. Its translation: CASSLGQLNTEAFF.

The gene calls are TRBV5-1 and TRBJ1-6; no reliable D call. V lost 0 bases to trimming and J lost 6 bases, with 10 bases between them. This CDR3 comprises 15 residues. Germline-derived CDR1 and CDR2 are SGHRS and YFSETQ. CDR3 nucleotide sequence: TGCGCCAGCAGCTTGGCCCATGGTTTTAATTCACCCCTCCACTTT. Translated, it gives CASSLAHGFNSPLHF.